This TCR beta chain was sequenced in a study of regulatory T cells in long-lasting Graves disease. Study-wide findings and caveats: Gene preferences differed: TRBV28, TRBJ1-2, TRBJ2-5 in persistent cases.

The CDR3 runs to 14 residues. Looked up from germline, CDR1 is LNHNV and CDR2 is YYDKDF (reference sequence). Comment on this clonotype: What it recognizes is unknown. Sequence at one end of the junction differs from germline and may be a read error.

Arm-PCR with iRepertoire HTBI primers amplified the CDR3 regions for these TCR beta libraries. TCRdb re-derived calls from the multiplex PCR reads in MiXCR, one entry per CDR3 protein. The data contain 300,000 to 400,000 distinct CDR3 sequences, less than 20% of them singletons. The time point is: newly diagnosed GD, antithyroid drugs for less than 3 months. PBMCs provided the RNA from which the TCR library was made. This sequence was found in a female donor with Graves disease. The material was peripheral blood mononuclear cells (PBMCs), obtained at new diagnosis, from a patient treated with antithyroid drugs. The chain employs TRBV15 and TRBJ1-4; no clear D. The DNA for the CDR3 is TGTGCCACCAGCAGAGAACAGCCTAATGAGAAACTGTTTTTT. Protein: CATSREQPNEKLFF.